This TCR beta chain was documented in a study of identical twins. General study results and limits: Models underestimated out-of-frame TCR alpha sharing in monozygotic twins. Among beta out-of-frame sequences, excess sharing between twins appeared weaker.

Per the germline V gene, CDR1 is SEHNR and CDR2 is FQNEAQ (reference sequence). V gave up 5 bases and J gave up 5 bases, with 17 bases separating them. CDR3 length: 15 amino acids. Each CDR3 protein is one row after TCRdb ran MiXCR on the 5' RACE reads. The data hold some 730,000 distinct CDR3 sequences, with 15% to 20% observed a single time. This clonotype has a handful of counts. Its antigen is as yet unknown. These data are also associated with another study on T cells expressing NK-cell markers. That investigation notes: In the group of eight sequenced donors, seven were HCMV-seropositive and one was seronegative. Expanded NKG2C+ T cell clones were not confirmed as HCMV-specific.

The chain combines TRBV7-9 with TRBJ2-3, with a tentative D call TRBD1 (5 bases). The sample taken for sequencing was PBMCs. This TCR was recovered from a woman younger than 35 in good health. The CDR3 sequence is CASSLRGRARDTQYF. CDR3 coding DNA: TGTGCCAGCAGCCTGAGAGGCAGGGCTAGAGATACGCAGTATTTT.